The rows below give T cell receptor beta chains drawn from one sample of a study of beta chain features in type 1 diabetes. Libraries were prepared by immunoSEQ multiplex PCR; TCRdb keeps only in-frame clonotypes and omits some of them. The sample has a few hundred thousand clones, more than 12% seen once. Sequenced sample: naive CD4+ T cells from blood. Every receptor here comes from a woman between 18 and 29 years old in good health. The CDR3 runs from the conserved cysteine through the conserved F or W. A D gene is named only where the DNA matches it firmly. Size tells how often a clone was seen (once, few, many) or the class of an expanded clone, and some rows leave it out.

d_call	v_call	j_call	clone_size	cdr3_nt	cdr3_aa
NA	TRBV5-4	TRBJ1-1	NA	TGTGCCAGCAGCTTTGGGGGCCCCATGAACACTGAAGCTTTCTTT	CASSFGGPMNTEAFF
TRBD1	TRBV29-1	TRBJ1-1	few	TGCAGCGCGAACCTGGACAGGGTGAACACTGAAGCTTTCTTT	CSANLDRVNTEAFF
NA	TRBV5-4	TRBJ2-6	few	TGTGCCAGCCGGAGATGGGTCTCTGGGGCCAACGTCCTGACTTTC	CASRRWVSGANVLTF
NA	TRBV30	TRBJ1-2	NA	TGTGCCTGGAGTTTACAGGGAGGCTACACCTTC	CAWSLQGGYTF
TRBD2	TRBV30	TRBJ2-6	NA	TGTGCCTGCGGGGAGGGGTCCTCTGGGGCCAACGTCCTGACTTTC	CACGEGSSGANVLTF
TRBD1	TRBV9	TRBJ2-7	NA	TGTGCCAGCAGCATAACCGGGACAGGGAGCCACGAGCAGTACTTC	CASSITGTGSHEQYF
TRBD2	TRBV5-4	TRBJ2-5	NA	TGTGCCAGCAGCATAAGACTAGCGGGAGATCGAGAGACCCAGTACTTC	CASSIRLAGDRETQYF
NA	TRBV4-2	TRBJ1-4	NA	TGTGCCAGCAGCCAGGGTACAGTAGAAAAACTGTTTTTT	CASSQGTVEKLFF
NA	TRBV27	TRBJ1-4	NA	TGTGCCAGCAGTTTCCGCCTGGGACTTAATGAAAAACTGTTTTTT	CASSFRLGLNEKLFF
NA	TRBV2	TRBJ1-5	few	TGTGCCAGCAGTGAACAGGTCGCTCAGCCCCAGCATTTT	CASSEQVAQPQHF
TRBD2	TRBV29-1	TRBJ2-3	NA	TGCAGCGTTGAAGAAGTGGGAGGGAATACGCAGTATTTT	CSVEEVGGNTQYF
TRBD2	TRBV7-3	TRBJ2-7	NA	TGTGCCAGCAGCTTAACCGGGGGGGGATACGAGCAGTACTTC	CASSLTGGGYEQYF
TRBD2	TRBV25-1	TRBJ2-1	few	TGTGCCAGCAGCCCTGGGACTAGCGGGAACAATGAGCAGTTCTTC	CASSPGTSGNNEQFF
TRBD2	TRBV28	TRBJ2-1	few	TGTGCCAAGGAGTTAGCGGGGCTCTACAATGAGCAGTTCTTC	CAKELAGLYNEQFF
TRBD1	TRBV30	TRBJ1-2	few	TGTGCCTGGGGGACAGGGGGCATTCCGGACTATGGCTACACCTTC	CAWGTGGIPDYGYTF
NA	TRBV29-1	TRBJ2-7	few	TGCAGCGTTCGACCAACTACCTACGAGCAGTACTTC	CSVRPTTYEQYF
TRBD1	TRBV27	TRBJ2-2	few	TGTGCCAGCAGGGGGACAGGGGAAGGCGGGGAGCTGTTTTTT	CASRGTGEGGELFF
TRBD1	TRBV11-1	TRBJ1-1	NA	TGTGCCAGCATCAAGCGATCGGGGACAGAGGACATGAACACTGAAGCTTTCTTT	CASIKRSGTEDMNTEAFF
NA	TRBV27	TRBJ2-4	NA	TGTGCCAGCAGTTTTAAGGGGCGAAACATTCAGTACTTC	CASSFKGRNIQYF
NA	TRBV18	TRBJ2-5	NA	TGTGCCAGCTCCGAACGTTCCGCGGAGACCCAGTACTTC	CASSERSAETQYF
TRBD2	TRBV30	TRBJ2-1	few	TGTGCCTGGAGCACCGGGACTAGAAAGTTCTTC	CAWSTGTRKFF
NA	TRBV7-9	TRBJ2-3	few	TGTGCCAGCAGCTTAGTCGCCTTCGGACACACAGATACGCAGTATTTT	CASSLVAFGHTDTQYF
TRBD1	TRBV6-5	TRBJ1-1	few	TGTGCCAGCAGGGTCGACAGGGGTCCTGAAGCTTTCTTT	CASRVDRGPEAFF
TRBD2	TRBV15	TRBJ2-5	NA	TGTGCCACCAGCAGAGATAGCGGGAAAGGAGAGACCCAGTACTTC	CATSRDSGKGETQYF
TRBD2	TRBV5-4	TRBJ2-2	few	TGTGCCAGCAGCTCCTCTAGCGGGAGGGCCACCGGGGAGCTGTTTTTT	CASSSSSGRATGELFF
TRBD1	TRBV30	TRBJ2-3	few	TGTGCCTGGGGGGGACAGGGCGTACCTACGCAGTATTTT	CAWGGQGVPTQYF
TRBD1	TRBV7-6	TRBJ1-2	few	TGTGCCAGCAGCGCCCGGGACAGGGGGCGGTTAGGATCCTATGGCTACACCTTC	CASSARDRGRLGSYGYTF
TRBD2	TRBV7-2	TRBJ2-1	few	TGTGCCAGCAGCACGACCGGGACTAGCGGGAGAATCGGTGAGCAGTTCTTC	CASSTTGTSGRIGEQFF
NA	TRBV18	TRBJ1-2	few	TGTGCCAGCTCACCACCGACACCGCGCTATGGCTACACCTTC	CASSPPTPRYGYTF
NA	TRBV28	TRBJ1-1	NA	TGTGCCACCTTAGCCGCTAGAGCTTTCTTT	CATLAARAFF
NA	TRBV5-1	TRBJ1-2	NA	TGCGCCAGCAGCTTGTCACTGATAAACTATGGCTACACCTTC	CASSLSLINYGYTF
TRBD1	TRBV29-1	TRBJ2-3	few	TGCAGCGTTGCCGGGACAGGGGGTAGCACAGATACGCAGTATTTT	CSVAGTGGSTDTQYF
NA	TRBV5-1	TRBJ2-6	NA	TGCGCCAGCAGCTTGTCGTCAGGGTCAGGGGCCAACGTCCTGACTTTC	CASSLSSGSGANVLTF
TRBD1	TRBV30	TRBJ1-3	few	TGTGCCTGGAGCAAAGCGACAGGGGGAAACACCATATATTTT	CAWSKATGGNTIYF
TRBD1	TRBV25-1	TRBJ1-2	few	TGTGCCAGCAGTGCGTCGACAGGGGGCTATGGCTACACCTTC	CASSASTGGYGYTF
NA	TRBV7-9	TRBJ2-1	few	TGTGCCAGCACTCCGACTGGGGCCTCCTACAATGAGCAGTTCTTC	CASTPTGASYNEQFF
TRBD2	TRBV10-3	TRBJ2-1	NA	TGTGCCATCAATGGACTAGCGGGAGTGCAGTTCTTC	CAINGLAGVQFF